These 22 T cell receptor beta chains share one sample of origin, sequenced in a study of shared T cell receptors in the human thymus. Repertoires were generated with immunoSEQ multiplex PCR, while TCRdb's copy carries only in-frame clones and drops some. The data show hundreds of thousands of clones, more than 85% seen once. Sequencing was performed on thymocytes. The receptors come from a human donor.

The chain couples TRBV7-2 to TRBJ1-6, with 9 positions matching TRBD1. J lost 8 bases, V lost 5 bases, and 10 bases had no gene match. The CDR3 extends over 16 amino acids. Looked up from germline, CDR1 is SGHTA and CDR2 is FQGNSA. This CDR3 reads CASSIPGTGSHSPLHF. CDR3 DNA: TGTGCCAGCAGCATCCCCGGGACAGGGAGCCATTCACCCCTCCACTTT. Variable domain in full (rest from reference TRBV7-2 and TRBJ1-6): GAGVSQSPSNKVTEKGKDVELRCDPISGHTALYWYRQSLGQGLEFLIYFQGNSAPDKSGLPSDRFSAERTGGSVSTLTIQRTQQEDSAVYLCASSIPGTGSHSPLHFGNGTRLTVT.

The CDR3 nucleotides are TGTGCCACCAGTCTCGGACTAGCGGGAGTCACCGGGGAGCTGTTTTTT. Protein sequence: CATSLGLAGVTGELFF. The rearrangement links TRBV15 to TRBJ2-2; TRBD2 matches at 13 bases. The CDR3 runs 16 residues. V trimming: 6 bases; J trimming: 4 bases; junction bases outside the gene matches: 5. Looked up from germline, CDR1 is LNHNV and CDR2 is YYDKDF (reference sequence). The full variable domain, rest sourced from reference TRBV15 and TRBJ2-2, is DAMVIQNPRYQVTQFGKPVTLSCSQTLNHNVMYWYQQKSSQAPKLLFHYYDKDFNNEADTPDNFQSRRPNTSFCFLDIRSPGLGDTAMYLCATSLGLAGVTGELFFGEGSRLTVL.

The rearrangement links TRBV7-9 to TRBJ1-2; D gene unclear. Germline V gives CDR1 SEHNR, CDR2 FQNEAQ (reference sequence). This CDR3 region has 16 residues. Trimming pared 1 base from V and 6 bases from J, leaving 18 bases between. This chain's CDR3 is CASSLECPFGEDGYTF. CDR3 nucleotide sequence: TGTGCCAGCAGCTTAGAATGCCCCTTCGGAGAGGATGGCTACACCTTC. Variable domain in full (rest from reference TRBV7-9 and TRBJ1-2): DTGVSQNPRHKITKRGQNVTFRCDPISEHNRLYWYRQTLGQGPEFLTYFQNEAQLEKSRLLSDRFSAERPKGSFSTLEIQRTEQGDSAMYLCASSLECPFGEDGYTFGSGTRLTVV.

This rearrangement joins TRBV14 to TRBJ2-1, with 8 bases fitting TRBD2. The CDR3 spans 16 residues. Germline trimming cut 1 base from V and 5 bases from J; bases unmatched to any gene: 7. CDR1 SGHDN and CDR2 FVKESK come from the germline V gene. CDR3: CASSQGQAGVDNEQFF. CDR3 DNA sequence: TGTGCCAGCAGCCAAGGTCAAGCGGGGGTTGACAATGAGCAGTTCTTC.

J is TRBJ1-2 and V is TRBV28; D is uncertain. The ends were cut back, 6 bases at V and 6 bases at J, with 11 bases in the middle. CDR3 length: 12 residues. In germline, CDR1 is MDHEN, CDR2 SYDVKM. CDR3 sequence reads: CASSHLTDGYTF. The CDR3, as DNA: TGTGCCAGCAGCCACCTTACTGATGGCTACACCTTC.

The chain employs TRBV14 and TRBJ2-1, with D possibly being TRBD2 (5 bases). CDR3 length equals 18 residues. CDR1 is SGHDN, CDR2 FVKESK, per germline. Trimming left V 1 base short and J 0 bases short, with 16 bases between. CDR3 DNA: TGTGCCAGCAGCCAAGTGTGTGTAGCGCCCAGCTCCTACAATGAGCAGTTCTTC. Amino acids: CASSQVCVAPSSYNEQFF.

The V gene is TRBV5-1, the J gene TRBJ2-5; no firm D call. The CDR3 contains 13 residues. Trimming cost V 3 bases and J 4 bases, with 10 bases left between them. Germline V lookup: CDR1 SGHRS, CDR2 YFSETQ. The CDR3 sequence is CASSYKVAETQYF. Written as DNA, the CDR3 is TGCGCCAGCAGCTACAAGGTGGCAGAGACCCAGTACTTC.

The gene calls are TRBV4-3 and TRBJ2-1; 12 bases match TRBD1. CDR3 size: 16 residues. With V trimmed by 2 bases and J by 9 bases, 8 bases remained unmatched. The germline V gene has CDR1 LGHNA and CDR2 YSLEER. In DNA, the CDR3 is TGCGCCAGCAGCCAAACCGGGACAGGGGGCTTTGGTGAGCAGTTCTTC. It specifies CASSQTGTGGFGEQFF.

The chain has TRBV29-1 and TRBJ2-7, with TRBD1 matching 7 bases. CDR3 length equals 15 residues. The J segment lost 2 bases and the V segment lost 0 bases, leaving 7 bases of the junction unmatched. Germline assignment: CDR1 SQVTM and CDR2 ANQGSEA. CDR3 amino acids: CSVEDPEGAAYEQYF. The CDR3 nucleotides read TGCAGCGTTGAAGATCCTGAGGGGGCGGCCTACGAGCAGTACTTC.

V gene TRBV4-1 combines with J gene TRBJ2-3; TRBD2 might be the D (6 bases). The V end was cut by 1 base, the J end by 2 bases, with 16 bases between. Germline CDR1 is MGHRA and CDR2 is YSYEKL. This CDR3 spans 17 amino acids. CDR3 loop: CASSQASLGLNTDTQYF. CDR3 nucleotide sequence: TGCGCCAGCAGCCAAGCATCTCTGGGACTTAACACAGATACGCAGTATTTT.

The genes are TRBV27 and TRBJ2-3; TRBD2 matches at 13 bases. V shed 6 bases and J 3 bases; nucleotides not matched to a gene: 15. The germline CDR1 and CDR2 sequences are MNHEY and SMNVEV (reference sequence). This CDR3 region has 19 residues. CDR3 protein: CASSLTLRGTSGKTDTQYF. CDR3 in DNA: TGTGCCAGCAGCCTAACGCTGAGGGGGACTAGCGGGAAGACAGATACGCAGTATTTT.

This chain connects TRBV11-2 to TRBJ2-1; D is possibly TRBD2 (6 bases). The germline CDR1 and CDR2 sequences are SGHAT and FQNNGV. V lost 7 bases, J lost 5 bases, and 18 bases lay in between. The CDR3 extends over 15 amino acids. This CDR3 reads CASNTGLLINNEQFF. The CDR3 DNA follows: TGTGCCAGCAACACGGGACTCTTGATCAACAATGAGCAGTTCTTC.

This chain uses TRBV28 with TRBJ1-4; 7 nucleotides align to TRBD1. The V gene's germline CDR1 is MDHEN and CDR2 SYDVKM. The CDR3 has 16 amino acids. J was trimmed by 8 bases and V by 6 bases; bases with no gene match: 15. CDR3 loop: CASSQGEGATQEKLFF. CDR3 coding DNA: TGTGCCAGCAGCCAGGGGGAGGGGGCAACACAGGAAAAACTGTTTTTT.

The V and J genes are TRBV10-3 and TRBJ2-7; TRBD1 aligns across 9 bases. V shed 6 bases and J 1 base; nucleotides not matched to a gene: 16. The CDR3 runs 18 residues. From germline, CDR1 is ENHRY and CDR2 SYGVKD. CDR3 sequence (DNA): TGTGCCATCAGACATGTCCGGGACAGGGATGGAGGTTCCTACGAGCAGTACTTC. It specifies CAIRHVRDRDGGSYEQYF.

This chain links TRBV7-9 with TRBJ2-4, with 8 positions matching TRBD1. Losses at the gene ends were 1 base for V and 6 bases for J; bases not matched to a gene: 5. Germline V gene sequence: CDR1 SEHNR, CDR2 FQNEAQ (reference sequence). The CDR3 totals 15 residues. The CDR3 DNA reads as TGTGCCAGCAGCTTAGTATCAGGGGGCTCAAACATTCAGTACTTC. Residues: CASSLVSGGSNIQYF.

Turning to this clone: Given the absence of the conserved phenylalanine or tryptophan at the CDR3 end, a read error is likely. The DNA is left out, because the CDR3 cannot be placed on it with certainty; the CDR3 is given as TCRdb lists it. This chain uses TRBV16 with TRBJ2-6. Germline V gene data show CDR1 as KGHSY and CDR2 as FQNENV. The CDR3 is 15 amino acids in total, end residues counted. The CDR3 loop is CASSHHKVVNKVGPT.

The sample holds one count of this clone. This chain uses TRBV7-2 with TRBJ2-1, with TRBD2 matching 10 bases. Trimming at V came to 2 bases and at J to 3 bases, leaving 1 base not matched to a gene. This CDR3 region has 15 residues. Germline V gene lookup returns CDR1 SGHTA and CDR2 FQGNSA. In DNA form, the CDR3 reads TGTGCCAGCAGCTTAACTAGCGGGGTCTACAATGAGCAGTTCTTC. It is translated as CASSLTSGVYNEQFF. The full variable domain, in which reference TRBV7-2 and TRBJ2-1 provide the parts outside the CDR3, is GAGVSQSPSNKVTEKGKDVELRCDPISGHTALYWYRQSLGQGLEFLIYFQGNSAPDKSGLPSDRFSAERTGGSVSTLTIQRTQQEDSAVYLCASSLTSGVYNEQFFGPGTRLTVL.

The V and J genes are TRBV11-3 and TRBJ1-5; tentatively, D is TRBD1 (5 bases). The V end lost 5 bases, the J end lost 5 bases, and 16 bases lay between the germline ends. This CDR3 region has 15 residues. Germline CDR1 is SGHNT and CDR2 is YENEEA. The CDR3 is CASSLSPGEDQPQHF. CDR3 nucleotide sequence: TGTGCCAGCAGCCTATCCCCGGGGGAGGATCAGCCCCAGCATTTT.

The chain links TRBV5-1 to TRBJ1-2; D uncertain. The germline gives CDR1 SGHRS, CDR2 YFSETQ. Trimming stripped 0 bases from V and 3 bases from J, with 9 bases between. The CDR3 consists of 14 residues. CDR3 region: CASSLGWPDYGYTF. In DNA, the CDR3 is TGCGCCAGCAGCTTGGGGTGGCCGGACTATGGCTACACCTTC.

The gene calls are TRBV5-1 and TRBJ1-1; D gene unclear. The V end lost 4 bases, the J end lost 1 base, and 20 bases lay between the germline ends. The CDR3 loop spans 17 amino acids. Looked up from germline, CDR1 is SGHRS and CDR2 is YFSETQ. CDR3 DNA sequence: TGCGCCAGCAGCCCGGAAGGGCCACGCTCAGGGAACACTGAAGCTTTCTTT. This sequence encodes CASSPEGPRSGNTEAFF.

This chain connects TRBV2 to TRBJ2-2; perhaps TRBD1 as D (7 bases). Germline lookup yields CDR1 SNHLY and CDR2 FYNNEI. CDR3 length: 14 amino acids. With 6 bases removed from V and 7 bases from J, the gap between germline ends came to 15 bases. This CDR3 reads CASSAGQSSGELFF. The CDR3, as DNA: TGTGCCAGCAGCGCGGGACAGTCGAGCGGGGAGCTGTTTTTT.

This clone was recorded only once. The chain joins TRBV9 to TRBJ2-5; D assignment may be TRBD1 or TRBD2 (5 bases each). The CDR3 spans 14 residues. V was shortened by 5 bases and J by 0 bases, with 11 bases between the two germline ends. The germline V gene encodes CDR1 SGDLS and CDR2 YYNGEE. The CDR3: CASRRGPNQETQYF. The DNA of the CDR3 is TGTGCCAGCAGGAGGGGACCGAACCAAGAGACCCAGTACTTC. Looking up the rest from reference TRBV9 and TRBJ2-5 gives the full variable domain: DSGVTQTPKHLITATGQRVTLRCSPRSGDLSVYWYQQSLDQGLQFLIQYYNGEERAKGNILERFSAQQFPDLHSELNLSSLELGDSALYFCASRRGPNQETQYFGPGTRLLVL.